The next 2 T cell receptor beta chains were all read from a single sample in a study of Graves' ophthalmopathy and Graves' hyperthyroidism. RNA served as the template for amplifying TCR beta CDR3 regions. After a first-round RT-PCR with HTBI primers, a second-round multiplex PCR was run. TCRdb fed the multiplex PCR reads into MiXCR, producing one record per CDR3 protein. This sample has around 400,000 distinct CDR3 sequences, with around 17% found just once. Sequenced sample: peripheral blood. These receptors all stem from a woman between 18 and 30 years old with Graves' ophthalmopathy.

This clonotype was observed at least ten times. V gene TRBV19 combines with J gene TRBJ2-7, with D maybe TRBD1 (7 bases). This CDR3 contains 17 residues. Germline V gene sequence: CDR1 LNHDA, CDR2 SQIVND (reference sequence). Trimming took off 3 bases at V and 3 bases at J, with 21 bases between the two ends. Here the CDR3 DNA reads TGTGCCAGTAGTATCTCGGACAGGCCTAGCGTATACTACGAGCAGTACTTC. Protein sequence: CASSISDRPSVYYEQYF.

At least ten counts were recorded for this clonotype. J is TRBJ1-6 and V is TRBV27; TRBD1 aligns across 7 bases. The CDR3 runs to 16 residues. Trimming removed 5 bases from V and 6 bases from J; junction bases left unmatched: 10. The V gene's germline CDR1 is MNHEY and CDR2 SMNVEV (reference sequence). CDR3 nucleotide sequence: TGTGCCAGCAGTGGACCCGGGACAGCCCTTAATTCACCCCTCCACTTT. The encoded protein is CASSGPGTALNSPLHF.